Presented here are 18 T cell receptor beta chains from one specimen sequenced in a study of a mutant IDH1 vaccine in newly diagnosed glioma. TCRdb's copy holds only in-frame clones and misses some; the assay was immunoSEQ multiplex PCR. The sample carries about 51,000 clones, about 83% recorded once. The time point was: baseline, week 1 (first vaccination visit). Treatment: pre-vaccination baseline after standard-of-care therapy. The sequencing used PBMCs, collected from a glioma patient treated with radiotherapy, temozolomide or both. The receptors come from a woman in her thirties or forties with glioma.

The chain carries TRBV6-1 and TRBJ1-1, with D possibly being TRBD1 (5 bases). V was shortened by 3 bases and J by 4 bases, with 12 bases between the two germline ends. Germline V gene data show CDR1 as MNHNS and CDR2 as SASEGT. The CDR3 totals 14 residues. CDR3 nucleotide sequence: TGTGCCAGCAGTGAGGCAGGGAAGGGCACTGAAGCTTTCTTT. It codes for CASSEAGKGTEAFF.

This clone has a single count. The chain joins TRBV7-3 to TRBJ1-1; a weak D match, TRBD1 (6 bases). The ends were cut back, 4 bases at V and 1 base at J, with 10 bases in the middle. The CDR3 is made up of 14 amino acids. Germline V gives CDR1 SGHTA, CDR2 FQGTGA. The CDR3 is CASSSGQKNTEAFF. CDR3 sequence (DNA): TGTGCCAGCAGCTCCGGACAGAAGAACACTGAAGCTTTCTTT.

This chain uses TRBV5-1 with TRBJ1-1; D might be TRBD1 (6 bases). Germline CDR1 and CDR2: SGHRS and YFSETQ. Trimming took 0 bases from V and 3 from J, leaving 12 bases between them. The CDR3 has 15 amino acids. The CDR3: CASSLALQGYTEAFF. The CDR3, as DNA: TGCGCCAGCAGCTTGGCCCTACAGGGATACACTGAAGCTTTCTTT.

The chain combines TRBV7-2 with TRBJ2-2, with unresolved D. V lost 1 base, J lost 3 bases, and 6 bases lay in between. The CDR3 spans 14 residues. Looked up from germline, CDR1 is SGHTA and CDR2 is FQGNSA. The CDR3 nucleotides are TGTGCCAGCAGCTTAGGGGTGGACACCGGGGAGCTGTTTTTT. Translation gives CASSLGVDTGELFF. Variable domain in full (rest from reference TRBV7-2 and TRBJ2-2): GAGVSQSPSNKVTEKGKDVELRCDPISGHTALYWYRQSLGQGLEFLIYFQGNSAPDKSGLPSDRFSAERTGGSVSTLTIQRTQQEDSAVYLCASSLGVDTGELFFGEGSRLTVL.

The rearrangement uses TRBV2 and TRBJ1-1, with D maybe TRBD1 (6 bases). CDR1 and CDR2 (germline): SNHLY, FYNNEI. With 3 bases removed from V and 4 bases from J, the gap between germline ends came to 12 bases. The CDR3 contains 14 residues. CDR3 bases: TGTGCCAGCAGTGATAAAACAGGGCGCACTGAAGCTTTCTTT. Translating it yields CASSDKTGRTEAFF.

V gene TRBV6-1 combines with J gene TRBJ1-4; D not certain. The CDR3 sequence is 13 residues long. Germline values: CDR1 MNHNS, CDR2 SASEGT. Trimming cost V 7 bases and J 4 bases, with 10 bases left between them. CDR3 amino acids: CASTVLGNEKLFF. The CDR3 DNA reads TGTGCCAGCACGGTACTGGGTAATGAAAAACTGTTTTTT.

The chain couples TRBV6-5 to TRBJ2-4; D is undetermined. The V gene's germline CDR1 is MNHEY and CDR2 SVGAGI. With 2 bases removed from V and 3 bases from J, the gap between germline ends came to 14 bases. This CDR3 region has 16 residues. The CDR3 reads CASSYTSQLGKNIQYF. CDR3 nucleotide sequence: TGTGCCAGCAGTTACACGTCCCAATTGGGCAAAAACATTCAGTACTTC.

The V gene is TRBV5-4, the J gene TRBJ1-2; TRBD1 might be the D (6 bases). V lost 3 bases to trimming and J lost 6 bases, with 21 bases between them. The CDR3 totals 16 residues. CDR1 SGHNT and CDR2 YYREEE come from the germline V gene (reference sequence). As DNA, the CDR3 is TGTGCCAGCAGCTCTAAAAAGGACAGAGGGGTGGATGGCTACACCTTC. It encodes CASSSKKDRGVDGYTF. The full variable domain, rest sourced from reference TRBV5-4 and TRBJ1-2, is ETGVTQSPTHLIKTRGQQVTLRCSSQSGHNTVSWYQQALGQGPQFIFQYYREEENGRGNFPPRFSGLQFPNYSSELNVNALELDDSALYLCASSSKKDRGVDGYTFGSGTRLTVV.

The rearrangement links TRBV25-1 to TRBJ2-5; 13 nucleotides line up with TRBD2. CDR1 and CDR2 (germline): MGHDK, SYGVNS. With 4 bases clipped from V and 5 bases from J, the junction kept 7 bases outside the gene matches. This CDR3 has 16 amino acids. CDR3 region: CASSASGLAGRETQYF. In DNA, the CDR3 is TGTGCCAGCAGTGCCTCGGGACTAGCGGGGAGGGAGACCCAGTACTTC.

The chain combines TRBV4-3 with TRBJ1-1; 8 bases fit TRBD1. The CDR3 runs 16 residues. V trimming: 6 bases; J trimming: 3 bases; junction bases outside the gene matches: 12. Germline values: CDR1 LGHNA, CDR2 YSLEER. The CDR3 spells CASSQLFQGAHTEAFF. For the CDR3, the DNA is TGCGCCAGCAGTCAACTTTTTCAGGGGGCGCACACTGAAGCTTTCTTT.

The gene calls are TRBV4-1 and TRBJ1-3, with a possible D match to TRBD1 (6 bases). This CDR3 spans 20 amino acids. V was pared by 4 bases and J by 0 bases, with 25 bases between. CDR1 MGHRA and CDR2 YSYEKL come from the germline V gene. The CDR3 reads CASSPRAITGLTSSGNTIYF. The DNA of the CDR3 is TGCGCCAGCAGCCCCCGGGCTATCACAGGGTTAACTAGCTCTGGAAACACCATATATTTT.

This clone showed up just a few times. The J gene is TRBJ1-2, the V gene TRBV7-2; D is possibly TRBD1 (6 bases). The CDR3 has 16 amino acids. From germline, CDR1 is SGHTA and CDR2 FQGNSA. V shed 5 bases and J shed 8 bases, with 24 bases lying between them. DNA for the CDR3: TGTGCCAGCAGCGCATCCCCCGGGCAGGGGCTCGGGGGCTACACCTTC. Amino acid sequence: CASSASPGQGLGGYTF.

The V gene is TRBV5-1, the J gene TRBJ2-5, with D uncertain. V was cut by 0 bases and J by 5 bases, with 11 bases left in between. This CDR3 has 14 residues. The germline V gene has CDR1 SGHRS and CDR2 YFSETQ. The CDR3 is CASSLENPHETQYF. As DNA, the CDR3 is TGCGCCAGCAGCTTGGAAAACCCCCACGAGACCCAGTACTTC.

J is TRBJ2-2 and V is TRBV10-1; 10 positions agree with TRBD1. The CDR3 covers 17 residues. V was clipped by 6 bases and J by 1 base; unmatched bases: 8. Germline CDR1 reads WNHNN; CDR2 reads SYGVQD (reference sequence). CDR3 in amino acids: CASSSTGGARNTGELFF. The CDR3 nucleotides read TGCGCCAGCAGCTCGACAGGGGGCGCCCGGAACACCGGGGAGCTGTTTTTT.

V is TRBV27 and J is TRBJ1-2; a possible D gene is TRBD1 (6 bases). Germline CDR1 and CDR2: MNHEY and SMNVEV (reference sequence). The length of the CDR3 is 13 residues. The V end lost 7 bases, the J end lost 8 bases, and 17 bases lay between the germline ends. The CDR3 DNA follows: TGTGCCAGCATGACCTACAGGGAAGGCGGCTACACCTTC. Its protein product is CASMTYREGGYTF.

The rearrangement links TRBV6-6 to TRBJ2-7, with 8 bases lining up with TRBD1. The CDR3 extends over 15 amino acids. The germline V gene has CDR1 MNHNY and CDR2 SVGAGI (reference sequence). V was clipped by 5 bases and J by 2 bases; unmatched bases: 8. In DNA, the CDR3 is TGTGCCAGCAGTCGGACAGGGCTCTACCCCTACGAGCAGTACTTC. Amino acids: CASSRTGLYPYEQYF.

The chain is built from TRBV19 and TRBJ1-2, with a possible D match to TRBD1 (5 bases). The germline V gene has CDR1 LNHDA and CDR2 SQIVND (reference sequence). The CDR3 is made up of 15 amino acids. V gave up 5 bases and J gave up 8 bases, with 21 bases separating them. Here the CDR3 DNA reads TGTGCCAGTAGTCCCGGCGGTGACAGAGGAACGGGCTACACCTTC. Its translation: CASSPGGDRGTGYTF. Combining the CDR3 with reference TRBV19 and TRBJ1-2 gives the whole variable domain DGGITQSPKYLFRKEGQNVTLSCEQNLNHDAMYWYRQDPGQGLRLIYYSQIVNDFQKGDIAEGYSVSREKKESFPLTVTSAQKNPTAFYLCASSPGGDRGTGYTFGSGTRLTVV.

The rearrangement uses TRBV5-1 and TRBJ2-7; D is unclear. Trimming took off 0 bases at V and 2 bases at J, with 9 bases between the two ends. CDR3 length: 14 amino acids. Germline CDR1 reads SGHRS; CDR2 reads YFSETQ. The CDR3 sequence: CASSLGHRAYEQYF. Written as DNA, the CDR3 is TGCGCCAGCAGCTTGGGACATCGGGCCTACGAGCAGTACTTC.